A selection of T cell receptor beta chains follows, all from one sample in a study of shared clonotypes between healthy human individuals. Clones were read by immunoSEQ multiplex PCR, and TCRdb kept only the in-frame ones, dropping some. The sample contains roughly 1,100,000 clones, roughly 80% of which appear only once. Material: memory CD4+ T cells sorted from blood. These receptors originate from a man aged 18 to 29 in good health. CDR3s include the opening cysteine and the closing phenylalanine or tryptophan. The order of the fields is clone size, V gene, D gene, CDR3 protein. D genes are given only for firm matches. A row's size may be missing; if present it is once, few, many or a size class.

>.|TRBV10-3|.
CAISEDPGVPSYNSPLHF
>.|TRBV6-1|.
CASSENRGGQDTQYF
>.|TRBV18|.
CASSPPDRTGFYEQYF
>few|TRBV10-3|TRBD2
CAISNPDGGGGELFF
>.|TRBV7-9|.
CASSLAGPSNEQFF
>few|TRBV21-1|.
CASSKRRGQDRGNSPLHF
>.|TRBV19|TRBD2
CASSAGLAPYEQYF
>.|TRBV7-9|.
CASSLGQANEKLFF
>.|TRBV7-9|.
CASGAGLNTEAFF
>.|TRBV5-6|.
CASSPWDRDYEQYF
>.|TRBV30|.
CAWSVRGGWNYGYTF
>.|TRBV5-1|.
CASSLGWAGNTGELFF
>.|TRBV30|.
CAWSRGGSGNYEQYF
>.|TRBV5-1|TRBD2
CASSLETSGGAPGGELFF
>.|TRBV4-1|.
CASLGTDTQYF
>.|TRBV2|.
CASSTPSEGTQYF
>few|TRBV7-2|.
CASRNRVQETQYF
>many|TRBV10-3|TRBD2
CAINAGLEDNEQFF
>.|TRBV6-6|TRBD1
CASSYSWGQAEAFF